These 21 T cell receptor beta chains share one sample of origin, sequenced in a study of blood T cells in healthy people across ages. The second PCR ran about 6 to 12 cycles with a sample-barcoded 5' primer and J-beta primers. TCRdb reprocessed the 5' RACE reads with MiXCR, giving one entry per CDR3 protein. The sample has 760,000 or so distinct CDR3 sequences, more than 20% seen once. The data were also submitted as part of a second study, on T cells of mothers and their children.

Sequencing used blood. Receptor source: a boy younger than 18 in good health.

The chain couples TRBV5-1 to TRBJ2-1, with 13 bases lining up with TRBD2. This CDR3 is 15 amino acids long. Germline trimming cut 4 bases from V and 8 bases from J; bases unmatched to any gene: 6. CDR1 is SGHRS, CDR2 YFSETQ, per germline. In DNA, the CDR3 is TGCGCCAGCAGCATGGGACTAGCGGGATGGGATGAGCAGTTCTTC. Translating it yields CASSMGLAGWDEQFF.

In this sample, this clonotype turned up many times. Sequence at one end of the junction differs from germline and may be a read error. This CDR3 reads CASRGGNEQFF. CDR3 nucleotides: TGTGCCAGCAGGGGCGGGAATGAGCAGTTCTTC. The chain recombines TRBV5-1 with TRBJ2-5; TRBD1 might be the D (6 bases). The closer fit of TRBJ2-1 to the DNA end suggests the J call may be wrong. Germline V gives CDR1 SGHRS, CDR2 YFSETQ. The CDR3 is 11 residues long.

A few counts support this clonotype. V and J are TRBV3-1 and TRBJ2-1, with 8 positions matching TRBD2. Trimming cost V 0 bases and J 6 bases; bases outside gene matches: 4. Germline V lookup: CDR1 LGHDT, CDR2 YNNKEL (reference sequence). The CDR3 sequence is 15 residues long. Here the CDR3 DNA reads TGTGCCAGCAGCCAAGATAACGGGAGGGGCAATGAGCAGTTCTTC. It translates to CASSQDNGRGNEQFF.

The chain links TRBV6-5 to TRBJ2-5; 7 nucleotides agree with TRBD2. After removal of 5 bases from V and 11 bases from J, the junction contained 14 bases not matched to a gene. There are 14 residues in the CDR3. The germline gives CDR1 MNHEY, CDR2 SVGAGI. In DNA form, the CDR3 reads TGTGCCAGCAGTATCACAGCGGGGTTCGGTGAGCAGTACTTC. Translated: CASSITAGFGEQYF.

The chain couples TRBV7-2 to TRBJ1-2; D remains ambiguous. Germline V gives CDR1 SGHTA, CDR2 FQGNSA. Deletions cut 1 base from V and 8 bases from J, with 11 bases between. The CDR3 length is 13 residues. This chain's CDR3 is CASSLVYSGGYTF. The CDR3 DNA reads TGTGCCAGCAGCTTAGTTTACTCGGGCGGCTACACCTTC.

The chain links TRBV29-1 to TRBJ1-2; D is unclear. This CDR3 contains 10 residues. Germline V gene sequence: CDR1 SQVTM, CDR2 ANQGSEA. The germline V and J ends were trimmed by 5 bases and 7 bases, with 8 bases remaining between them. CDR3 in DNA: TGCAGCGTTTGGGCGTCTGGCTACACCTTC. This gives the protein CSVWASGYTF.

This clonotype appeared a few times. The chain joins TRBV20-1 to TRBJ2-4, with no clear D. Germline V gene sequence: CDR1 DFQATT, CDR2 SNEGSKA (reference sequence). The V end lost 5 bases, the J end lost 0 bases, and 11 bases lay between the germline ends. The CDR3 spans 14 residues. Here the CDR3 reads CSAPSTLAKNIQYF. CDR3 in DNA: TGCAGTGCTCCAAGTACCCTAGCCAAAAACATTCAGTACTTC.

This clonotype was recorded a few times. The V gene is TRBV6-1, the J gene TRBJ1-2, with 7 bases fitting TRBD1. Germline V CDR1 and CDR2: MNHNS, SASEGT. The CDR3 totals 14 residues. The trim removed 3 bases at V and 5 bases at J, leaving 6 bases unmatched. DNA of the CDR3: TGTGCCAGCAGTGACAGCGACAGGGAATATGGCTACACCTTC. Protein: CASSDSDREYGYTF.

CDR3 sequence: CASGTGTTLHEQFF. The CDR3 coding sequence is TGTGCCAGCGGAACCGGGACCACCCTTCATGAGCAGTTCTTC. The gene calls are TRBV12-3 or TRBV12-4 and TRBJ2-1; D may correspond to TRBD1 or TRBD2 (5 bases each). Trimming cost V 8 bases and J 8 bases, with 19 bases left between them. CDR3 length equals 14 residues.

The chain has TRBV4-2 and TRBJ2-3, with D unclear. The CDR3 is 15 residues long. Germline V gives CDR1 LGHNA, CDR2 YNFKEQ. V lost 1 base and J 5 bases, leaving 13 bases between the germline ends. CDR3 protein: CASSQAAFPGDTQYF. CDR3 bases: TGTGCCAGCAGCCAAGCGGCCTTTCCCGGAGATACGCAGTATTTT.

This clonotype was observed a few times. The chain combines TRBV7-9 with TRBJ2-1; 7 bases match TRBD2. Germline trimming cut 0 bases from V and 5 bases from J; bases unmatched to any gene: 7. Per the germline V gene, CDR1 is SEHNR and CDR2 is FQNEAQ (reference sequence). This CDR3 has 16 residues. The CDR3 nucleotides are TGTGCCAGCAGCTTAGCGCTAAGCGGGAAAAACAATGAGCAGTTCTTC. It translates to CASSLALSGKNNEQFF.

This clonotype was seen a handful of times. Sequence at one end of the junction differs from germline and may be a read error. The chain has TRBV6-2 or TRBV6-3 and TRBJ2-7; D remains ambiguous. This CDR3 has 14 amino acids. CDR1 and CDR2 from the germline V gene are MNHEY and SVGEGT. CDR3 coding DNA: TGTGCCAGCAGTTACAACCTGAAACCCTACGAGCAATACTTC. Amino acids: CASSYNLKPYEQYF.

The chain uses TRBV4-1 and TRBJ2-2; D is unresolved. Looked up from germline, CDR1 is MGHRA and CDR2 is YSYEKL. Trimming stripped 3 bases from V and 1 base from J, with 12 bases between. This CDR3 spans 16 amino acids. DNA for the CDR3: TGCGCCAGCAGCCAGGCAATGGGGTTGAACACCGGGGAGCTGTTTTTT. This translates into CASSQAMGLNTGELFF.

J is TRBJ2-5 and V is TRBV3-1; 7 bases align to TRBD2. The germline V gene encodes CDR1 LGHDT and CDR2 YNNKEL (reference sequence). The CDR3 is 15 amino acids. The V gene end was trimmed by 2 bases and the J gene end by 5 bases; junction bases not matched to a gene: 8. The CDR3 coding sequence is TGTGCCAGCAGCCAACTGAATCCTAGCGGTGAGACCCAGTACTTC. Residues: CASSQLNPSGETQYF.

The V and J genes are TRBV6-2 or TRBV6-3 and TRBJ2-1, with D perhaps TRBD2 (6 bases). Germline CDR1 reads MNHEY; CDR2 reads SVGEGT. The germline V and J ends were trimmed by 4 bases and 2 bases, with 15 bases remaining between them. The CDR3 sequence is 16 residues long. The CDR3 bases are TGTGCCAGCAGTTCCCAATTTGGGGGGACCTACAATGAGCAGTTCTTC. Protein sequence: CASSSQFGGTYNEQFF.

This sequence joins TRBV5-6 and TRBJ2-1, with D perhaps matching TRBD2 (6 bases). Germline CDR1 reads SGHDT; CDR2 reads YYEEEE. V lost 4 bases and J 4 bases, leaving 12 bases between the germline ends. This CDR3 has 14 residues. The CDR3 spells CASSTAGFYNEQFF. The CDR3 DNA follows: TGTGCCAGCAGCACCGCGGGATTTTACAATGAGCAGTTCTTC.

V usage is TRBV11-2 and J usage is TRBJ2-7; D is unclear. Germline CDR1 reads SGHAT; CDR2 reads FQNNGV. The CDR3 is made up of 15 amino acids. Trimming left V 1 base short and J 1 base short, with 11 bases between. The DNA of the CDR3 is TGTGCCAGCAGCTTAGTGGTTGCGCCATCCTACGAGCAGTACTTC. It specifies CASSLVVAPSYEQYF.

This clonotype was counted only a few times. The CDR3 bases are TGTGCCAGCACCTTCGAAGATTGGGCGAACACTGAAGCTTTCTTT. It codes for CASTFEDWANTEAFF. The chain is built from TRBV11-2 and TRBJ1-1; D is uncertain. Trimming took off 7 bases at V and 1 base at J, with 16 bases between the two ends. Germline V gives CDR1 SGHAT, CDR2 FQNNGV. This CDR3 region has 15 residues.

V gene TRBV12-3 or TRBV12-4 combines with J gene TRBJ2-7; 14 bases are a match to TRBD2. This CDR3 is built from 14 residues. Unmatched junction bases numbered 3, after V lost 5 bases and J lost 6 bases. Written as DNA, the CDR3 is TGTGCCAGCAGTAAGGGACTAGCGGGAGCCGAGCAGTACTTC. Translated: CASSKGLAGAEQYF.

This sequence joins TRBV6-1 and TRBJ2-1, with 7 bases identical to TRBD1. The CDR3 spans 13 residues. The germline V gene has CDR1 MNHNS and CDR2 SASEGT. Trimming cost V 4 bases and J 8 bases; bases outside gene matches: 5. CDR3 sequence reads: CASSVFRGYEQFF. The CDR3 DNA is TGTGCCAGCAGTGTATTCAGGGGGTATGAGCAGTTCTTC.

This clonotype has only a few counts. The rearrangement uses TRBV7-9 and TRBJ1-2; D call uncertain. V was cut by 3 bases and J by 6 bases, with 20 bases left in between. Germline V gives CDR1 SEHNR, CDR2 FQNEAQ (reference sequence). CDR3 size: 16 residues. CDR3 sequence: CASSFWNQVIGDGYTF. The CDR3 nucleotides are TGTGCCAGCAGCTTCTGGAACCAAGTTATTGGTGATGGCTACACCTTC.